The 13 T cell receptor beta chains in this list originate from one sample, sequenced in a study of regulatory T cells in long-lasting Graves disease. Time point meaning: newly diagnosed GD, antithyroid drugs for less than 3 months. RNA isolated from PBMCs was used to make the TCR library. In building TCR beta libraries, iRepertoire HTBI primers were used together with Arm-PCR of CDR3 regions. TCRdb re-called the multiplex PCR reads with MiXCR, one entry per CDR3 protein. The sample holds some 400,000 distinct CDR3 sequences, about 16% seen once. This same sample was also taken into another study, of T cells in Graves' hyperthyroidism and ophthalmopathy.

Sequenced here: peripheral blood mononuclear cells (PBMCs), sampled at new diagnosis, from a patient treated with antithyroid drugs. The receptors shown here come from a woman in her 30s with Graves disease.

With regard to this clonotype: This could be a read error, since a much larger clone is one nucleotide away. The V call is TRBV2, the J call TRBJ1-5; no reliable D call. The CDR3 is made up of 17 amino acids. Germline V gives CDR1 SNHLY, CDR2 FYNNEI. Trimming left V 1 base short and J 2 bases short, with 15 bases between. Here the CDR3 DNA reads TGTGCCAGCAGTGAAGGAGAGGGTTTAAATGGCAATCAGCCCCAGCATTTT. It codes for CASSEGEGLNGNQPQHF. The full variable domain, with the rest looked up from reference TRBV2 and TRBJ1-5, is EPEVTQTPSHQVTQMGQEVILRCVPISNHLYFYWYRQILGQKVEFLVSFYNNEISEKSEIFDDQFSVERPDGSNFTLKIRSTKLEDSAMYFCASSEGEGLNGNQPQHFGDGTRLSIL.

Notes on this clonotype: One junction end does not reproduce the germline sequence, and a read error may be involved. The gene calls are TRBV6-9 and TRBJ1-6, with D uncertain. The CDR3 sequence is 18 residues long. Germline V gives CDR1 MNHGY, CDR2 SVAAGI. Here the CDR3 DNA reads TGTGCCAGCAGGTATACTCTACCCAGGAGCTCCTATAATTCACCCCTCTACTTT. This codes for CASRYTLPRSSYNSPLYF.

This clonotype has only a few counts. The chain carries TRBV19 and TRBJ1-5, with D unclear. The CDR3 runs to 16 residues. The ends were cut back, 8 bases at V and 0 bases at J, with 17 bases in the middle. Germline CDR1 LNHDA, CDR2 SQIVND (reference sequence). In DNA form, the CDR3 reads TGTGCCAGTTCCGGGTCGAGTTTTCATAGCAATCAGCCCCAGCATTTT. Encoded protein: CASSGSSFHSNQPQHF. The variable domain in full, completed from reference TRBV19 and TRBJ1-5, reads DGGITQSPKYLFRKEGQNVTLSCEQNLNHDAMYWYRQDPGQGLRLIYYSQIVNDFQKGDIAEGYSVSREKKESFPLTVTSAQKNPTAFYLCASSGSSFHSNQPQHFGDGTRLSIL.

The V gene is TRBV10-3, the J gene TRBJ2-1; D perhaps matches TRBD2 (5 bases). CDR1 and CDR2 (germline): ENHRY, SYGVKD. With 4 bases removed from V and 0 bases from J, the gap between germline ends came to 19 bases. The CDR3 loop spans 18 amino acids. CDR3 in DNA: TGTGCCATCAGTGTTCAGGCGGCGGGTTCTAGCTCCTACAATGAGCAGTTCTTC. Its protein product is CAISVQAAGSSSYNEQFF.

This chain uses TRBV12-3 or TRBV12-4 with TRBJ1-6; 7 bases are shared with TRBD1. V was clipped by 6 bases and J by 7 bases; unmatched bases: 6. The CDR3 is made up of 14 amino acids. CDR3 protein: CASRHTGANSPLHF. The CDR3 nucleotides read TGTGCCAGCAGGCACACAGGGGCGAATTCACCCCTCCACTTT.

This clonotype was counted ten times or more. The V gene is TRBV5-6, the J gene TRBJ1-2; D perhaps matches TRBD1 (6 bases). This CDR3 spans 14 amino acids. Per the germline V gene, CDR1 is SGHDT and CDR2 is YYEEEE. Between the trimmed V and J ends, which lost 1 base and 5 bases, there was a span of 12 bases. CDR3 sequence: CASSLTGRGYGYTF. The CDR3 coding sequence is TGTGCCAGCAGCTTGACAGGGCGAGGGTATGGCTACACCTTC.

The table lists this clonotype with a few counts. The chain links TRBV5-1 to TRBJ2-1; tentative D call: TRBD2 (6 bases). The V end was cut by 3 bases, the J end by 8 bases, with 15 bases between. CDR1 is SGHRS and CDR2 is YFSETQ in the germline V gene. The CDR3 runs 14 residues. Here the CDR3 reads CASSSGAGWYEQFF. DNA for the CDR3: TGCGCCAGCAGCTCTGGGGCGGGATGGTATGAGCAGTTCTTC.

V gene TRBV18 combines with J gene TRBJ2-1; TRBD1 agrees at 7 bases. Germline V lookup: CDR1 KGHSH, CDR2 LQKENI. With V trimmed by 3 bases and J by 0 bases, 8 bases remained unmatched. CDR3 length: 17 residues. CDR3 nucleotide sequence: TGTGCCAGCTCACCTACAGGGGTGGGGAACTCCTACAATGAGCAGTTCTTC. Protein: CASSPTGVGNSYNEQFF.

V gene TRBV9 combines with J gene TRBJ2-5; D not resolved. Trimming took 3 bases from V and 3 from J, leaving 9 bases between them. The CDR3 has 13 residues. The germline CDR1 and CDR2 sequences are SGDLS and YYNGEE. The CDR3 DNA reads as TGTGCCAGCAGCGCAAGACTTGAAGAGACCCAGTACTTC. The encoded protein is CASSARLEETQYF. The entire variable domain, with the rest obtained from reference TRBV9 and TRBJ2-5, is as follows: DSGVTQTPKHLITATGQRVTLRCSPRSGDLSVYWYQQSLDQGLQFLIQYYNGEERAKGNILERFSAQQFPDLHSELNLSSLELGDSALYFCASSARLEETQYFGPGTRLLVL.

This clonotype was seen at least ten times. This CDR3 is CASITPAGASVDEQFF. The CDR3 DNA reads as TGTGCCAGCATTACCCCAGCGGGCGCCAGCGTCGATGAGCAGTTCTTC. The chain recombines TRBV2 with TRBJ2-1; D may be TRBD2 (6 bases). CDR1 SNHLY and CDR2 FYNNEI come from the germline V gene. The CDR3 has 16 amino acids. The germline V and J ends were trimmed by 7 bases and 8 bases, with 24 bases remaining between them.

This rearrangement joins TRBV15 to TRBJ1-1; the D gene is possibly TRBD1 (5 bases). Germline CDR1 LNHNV, CDR2 YYDKDF (reference sequence). V lost 0 bases and J lost 8, with 7 bases in between. The CDR3 loop spans 12 amino acids. The CDR3 sequence: CATSRDEGEAFF. The CDR3 nucleotides read TGTGCCACCAGCAGAGATGAGGGGGAAGCTTTCTTT.

The chain has TRBV9 and TRBJ1-1; no definite D call. V was shortened by 5 bases and J by 4 bases, with 12 bases between the two germline ends. Germline CDR1 reads SGDLS; CDR2 reads YYNGEE. This CDR3 is built from 13 residues. The CDR3 protein is CASRGDVGTEAFF. For the CDR3, the DNA is TGTGCCAGCAGGGGAGATGTGGGCACTGAAGCTTTCTTT.

This clonotype showed up many times. The rearrangement links TRBV24-1 to TRBJ1-1; D is ambiguous. Trimming pared 4 bases from V and 3 bases from J, leaving 14 bases between. This CDR3 contains 15 residues. Germline lookup yields CDR1 KGHDR and CDR2 SFDVKD. Here the CDR3 reads CATSESRGADTEAFF. Written as DNA, the CDR3 is TGTGCCACCAGTGAGTCCCGGGGAGCGGACACTGAAGCTTTCTTT.